This passage covers 14 T cell receptor beta chains from one sample sequenced in a study of memory CD4+ T cells and cytomegalovirus serostatus. TCRdb's table, derived via immunoSEQ multiplex PCR, lists solely in-frame clones and lacks some. Of some 26,000 clones listed, 75% to 85% were seen once; the top ten hold around 0.68%. Single viable CD3+CD4+CD8-CD45RO+ cells were sorted as the memory CD4+ T cells. Sequencing was done on a sample of memory CD4+ T cells from blood. Receptor source: an adult in good health and CMV-seronegative.

V gene TRBV7-9 combines with J gene TRBJ2-3, with TRBD2 matching 10 bases. Germline V gene lookup returns CDR1 SEHNR and CDR2 FQNEAQ (reference sequence). CDR3 size: 15 residues. V gave up 3 bases and J gave up 2 bases; unmatched junction bases: 2. CDR3 nucleotides: TGTGCCAGCAGCTTTGGGACTAGCGTCACAGATACGCAGTATTTT. Translation: CASSFGTSVTDTQYF.

The table lists this clone with a few counts. The rearrangement links TRBV7-3 to TRBJ2-2, with D tentatively TRBD1 or TRBD2 (6 bases each). Germline V gene sequence: CDR1 SGHTA, CDR2 FQGTGA. The CDR3 length is 15 residues. V lost 7 bases and J lost 7, with 19 bases in between. CDR3 sequence reads: CASTPLGGLDGELFF. CDR3 in DNA: TGTGCCAGCACCCCACTGGGGGGCCTTGACGGGGAGCTGTTTTTT.

The chain recombines TRBV5-1 with TRBJ1-1; the match to TRBD1 covers 7 bases. This CDR3 is 18 amino acids long. CDR1 and CDR2 from the germline V gene are SGHRS and YFSETQ. The ends lost 3 bases at V and 0 bases at J; junction bases unmatched: 14. CDR3 nucleotide sequence: TGCGCCAGCAGCTGGGGACGAGGGGGCGCAGACATGAACACTGAAGCTTTCTTT. This encodes CASSWGRGGADMNTEAFF.

This sequence joins TRBV15 and TRBJ1-4, with D possibly being TRBD1 (5 bases). This CDR3 comprises 15 residues. V lost 3 bases and J lost 8, with 16 bases in between. Germline V lookup: CDR1 LNHNV, CDR2 YYDKDF (reference sequence). The CDR3 reads CATSSRGRGIEKLFF. CDR3 bases: TGTGCCACCAGCAGCCGTGGTAGGGGCATCGAAAAACTGTTTTTT.

The chain combines TRBV18 with TRBJ1-5, with a possible D match to TRBD1 (6 bases). The CDR3 length is 14 residues. Per germline, CDR1 KGHSH and CDR2 LQKENI. V was shortened by 5 bases and J by 4 bases, with 12 bases between the two germline ends. The chain's CDR3 is CASSSGTPNQPQHF. For the CDR3, the DNA is TGTGCCAGCTCATCCGGGACACCGAATCAGCCCCAGCATTTT. Supplemented by reference TRBV18 and TRBJ1-5, the full variable domain reads NAGVMQNPRHLVRRRGQEARLRCSPMKGHSHVYWYRQLPEEGLKFMVYLQKENIIDESGMPKERFSAEFPKEGPSILRIQQVVRGDSAAYFCASSSGTPNQPQHFGDGTRLSIL.

This clone appeared a few times. The chain has TRBV19 and TRBJ2-2; the D gene is possibly TRBD1 (6 bases). The CDR3 runs to 16 residues. Per the germline V gene, CDR1 is LNHDA and CDR2 is SQIVND (reference sequence). Trimming took 8 bases from V and 5 from J, leaving 21 bases between them. The CDR3 region has the DNA TGTGCCAGTTCAACTAACTACAGGGTTGGGACCGGGGAGCTGTTTTTT. This codes for CASSTNYRVGTGELFF.

The chain has TRBV7-9 and TRBJ1-5; TRBD1 is a possible D gene (5 bases). Trimming cost V 4 bases and J 7 bases, with 11 bases left between them. There are 13 residues in the CDR3. The germline CDR1 and CDR2 sequences are SEHNR and FQNEAQ (reference sequence). Here the CDR3 reads CASSSRKGQPQHF. The CDR3 DNA follows: TGTGCCAGCAGCTCCCGCAAGGGGCAGCCCCAGCATTTT.

This clone has a single count. This sequence joins TRBV5-1 and TRBJ2-3; 7 bases line up with TRBD2. V lost 1 base, J lost 2 bases, and 4 bases stayed unmatched. The length of the CDR3 is 15 residues. Per the germline V gene, CDR1 is SGHRS and CDR2 is YFSETQ. The CDR3 sequence: CASSLMGGVTDTQYF. The CDR3 DNA is TGCGCCAGCAGCTTGATGGGGGGGGTCACAGATACGCAGTATTTT.

V is TRBV7-2 and J is TRBJ1-4; D is unresolved. This CDR3 spans 13 amino acids. Germline assignment: CDR1 SGHTA and CDR2 FQGNSA. The V end was cut by 5 bases, the J end by 7 bases, with 11 bases between. The CDR3 is CASSPGLLEKLFF. The CDR3 DNA sequence: TGTGCCAGCAGCCCTGGACTTCTTGAAAAACTGTTTTTT.

The chain employs TRBV4-3 and TRBJ1-2; D is unresolved. The CDR3 loop spans 16 amino acids. Per the germline V gene, CDR1 is LGHNA and CDR2 is YSLEER. V was clipped by 0 bases and J by 5 bases, with 16 bases between them. The CDR3 loop is CASSQEAGFRIYGYTF. The CDR3 DNA is TGCGCCAGCAGCCAAGAGGCCGGGTTCAGGATATATGGCTACACCTTC.

V and J are TRBV2 and TRBJ2-3; D is possibly TRBD1 or TRBD2 (5 bases each). Trimming cost V 3 bases and J 4 bases, with 14 bases left between them. Germline V gene lookup returns CDR1 SNHLY and CDR2 FYNNEI. This CDR3 comprises 15 residues. The CDR3 coding sequence is TGTGCCAGCAGTGAGCGACAATTGGGGGCAGATACGCAGTATTTT. The encoded protein is CASSERQLGADTQYF.

This rearrangement joins TRBV7-2 to TRBJ2-1, with D possibly being TRBD1 (6 bases). V lost 6 bases, J lost 4 bases, and 19 bases lay in between. The CDR3 contains 16 residues. The germline gives CDR1 SGHTA, CDR2 FQGNSA. CDR3 region: CASSSNTGLGYNEQFF. DNA of the CDR3: TGTGCCAGCAGTTCCAACACAGGGTTGGGATACAATGAGCAGTTCTTC. The full variable domain, its missing parts supplied by reference TRBV7-2 and TRBJ2-1, is GAGVSQSPSNKVTEKGKDVELRCDPISGHTALYWYRQSLGQGLEFLIYFQGNSAPDKSGLPSDRFSAERTGGSVSTLTIQRTQQEDSAVYLCASSSNTGLGYNEQFFGPGTRLTVL.

In this sample, this clone turned up a few times. The rearrangement links TRBV10-1 to TRBJ2-7; the D gene is possibly TRBD2 (6 bases). The CDR3 totals 14 residues. CDR1 is WNHNN and CDR2 is SYGVQD in the germline V gene (reference sequence). Trimming removed 7 bases at V and 5 bases at J, with 18 bases between. The CDR3 DNA reads TGCGCCAGCACTGACGGTGGGGGGAGAAACGAGCAGTACTTC. It codes for CASTDGGGRNEQYF.

The chain has TRBV19 and TRBJ1-1; D unresolved. The germline V gene has CDR1 LNHDA and CDR2 SQIVND (reference sequence). V was pared by 6 bases and J by 7 bases, with 18 bases between. The CDR3 contains 14 residues. CDR3 amino acids: CASSLTGNRGEAFF. CDR3 DNA: TGTGCCAGTAGCCTAACCGGAAACCGGGGTGAAGCTTTCTTT.